Below, one T cell receptor (beta chain) is given with its context. The sample comes from a study of T-cell memory formation after mild COVID-19. In the study overall: Clustering of TCRs was largely donor specific.

TCRdb processed the 5' RACE reads anew with MiXCR; each CDR3 protein has one entry. The sample has 500,000 to 550,000 distinct CDR3 sequences; roughly 22% are singletons. The germline V gene has CDR1 DFQATT and CDR2 SNEGSKA (reference sequence). This CDR3 is 15 amino acids long. Trimming cost V 5 bases and J 1 base; bases outside gene matches: 5. The chain employs TRBV20-1 and TRBJ1-1, with 12 bases matching TRBD1. Specimen: PBMCs or a T cell subset sorted from them (not recorded which). This clonotype was sampled from an adult woman who had mild COVID-19 (a few samples of this study predate the infection). Cell type and time point are not known. CDR3 bases: TGCAGTGCTCCCGGGACAGGGGGCGCGAACACTGAAGCTTTCTTT. Protein: CSAPGTGGANTEAFF.